These 25 T cell receptor beta chains came from one sample sequenced in a study of CD8+CD57+ T cells in acquired aplastic anemia. Previously, flow cytometry had revealed CD8+CD57+ cell expansion in the patients chosen for sequencing. Genomic DNA served as template for TCR beta VDJ and CDR3 profiling. Using its own MiXCR run on the reads, TCRdb lists one record per CDR3 protein. The data show hundreds of thousands of distinct CDR3 sequences, under 65% seen once. The sample comprised sorted CD4+, CD8+, or CD8+CD57+ T cells (not recorded which) from PBMCs. The receptors here all came from a human donor with aplastic anemia.

The chain uses TRBV20-1 and TRBJ2-6, with D unresolved. V shed 3 bases and J shed 1 base, with 4 bases lying between them. CDR1 and CDR2 (germline): DFQATT, SNEGSKA (reference sequence). CDR3 size: 13 residues. CDR3 amino acids: CSASGSGANVLTF. As DNA, the CDR3 is TGCAGTGCTAGTGGGTCTGGGGCCAACGTCCTGACTTTC.

This clonotype was counted ten times or more. The chain carries TRBV5-1 and TRBJ2-5, with D possibly matching TRBD1 (7 bases). The CDR3 spans 19 residues. V lost 1 base, J lost 5 bases, and 27 bases lay in between. Germline V gives CDR1 SGHRS, CDR2 YFSETQ. CDR3 in amino acids: CASSLIPGGGVGSGETQYF. CDR3 DNA: TGCGCCAGCAGCTTGATACCTGGAGGGGGCGTTGGCTCCGGGGAGACCCAGTACTTC.

This clonotype is a singleton in its sample. One end of the junction does not line up with germline, which may come from a read error. The chain joins TRBV29-1 to TRBJ2-5; D tentatively fits TRBD1 or TRBD2 (5 bases each). The germline gives CDR1 SQVTM, CDR2 ANQGSEA. The CDR3 has 14 residues. CDR3 bases: TGCCGCGTTGTGGGACGCCAGTACCAAGAGACCCAGTACTTC. Residues: CRVVGRQYQETQYF.

The CDR3 sequence: CASSQVDMGFWTGELFF. The CDR3 DNA follows: TGCGCCAGCAGCCAAGTTGACATGGGCTTTTGGACCGGGGAGCTGTTTTTT. The V call is TRBV4-1, the J call TRBJ2-2, with no clear D. With 1 base removed from V and 5 bases from J, the gap between germline ends came to 17 bases. This CDR3 contains 17 residues. Germline V gives CDR1 MGHRA, CDR2 YSYEKL.

The table lists this clonotype with a count of one. The chain recombines TRBV19 with TRBJ1-1, with D uncertain. Germline V gene data show CDR1 as LNHDA and CDR2 as SQIVND (reference sequence). The CDR3 runs to 14 residues. The V and J ends lost 9 bases and 0 bases respectively, with 14 bases between them. CDR3 region: CASTVSTVNTEAFF. As DNA, the CDR3 is TGTGCCAGCACGGTGTCGACGGTGAACACTGAAGCTTTCTTT.

This clonotype was counted at least ten times. The gene calls are TRBV14 and TRBJ2-1; 8 bases agree with TRBD2. Germline-derived CDR1 and CDR2 are SGHDN and FVKESK. J lost 3 bases, V lost 6 bases, and 7 bases had no gene match. The CDR3 consists of 15 residues. The CDR3: CASSLPGTSYNEQFF. DNA of the CDR3: TGTGCCAGCAGTCTTCCCGGGACTAGCTACAATGAGCAGTTCTTC.

This clonotype was recorded once. The chain has TRBV19 and TRBJ2-2; 7 bases are shared with TRBD2. Germline V lookup: CDR1 LNHDA, CDR2 SQIVND (reference sequence). The V segment lost 6 bases and the J segment 6 bases; nucleotides outside the gene matches: 13. The CDR3 has 16 amino acids. The CDR3 DNA reads as TGTGCCAGTAGAAGGAGGGAGGGCATAAGCCCCGGGGAGCTGTTTTTT. Its translation: CASRRREGISPGELFF.

This chain uses TRBV5-4 with TRBJ2-5; TRBD1 might be the D (5 bases). V gave up 1 base and J gave up 8 bases, with 6 bases separating them. The germline V gene has CDR1 SGHNT and CDR2 YYREEE (reference sequence). CDR3 length equals 11 residues. CDR3 coding DNA: TGTGCCAGCAGCTTGAGGGGAACCCAGTACTTC. Translation: CASSLRGTQYF. Full variable domain (rest looked up from reference TRBV5-4 and TRBJ2-5): ETGVTQSPTHLIKTRGQQVTLRCSSQSGHNTVSWYQQALGQGPQFIFQYYREEENGRGNFPPRFSGLQFPNYSSELNVNALELDDSALYLCASSLRGTQYFGPGTRLLVL.

The CDR3 coding sequence is TGTGCCAGCAGCTTAGGGGCTCGGGCCTCTGGGGCCAACGTCCTGACTTTC. Translating it yields CASSLGARASGANVLTF. The genes are TRBV7-3 and TRBJ2-6, with D tentatively TRBD1 (5 bases). CDR1 and CDR2 from the germline V gene are SGHTA and FQGTGA. V lost 2 bases and J lost 0, with 11 bases in between. The CDR3 runs to 17 residues.

There are many counts of this clonotype. The CDR3 spells CASSLYAGDTQYF. In DNA, the CDR3 is TGTGCCAGCAGCTTATACGCGGGAGATACGCAGTATTTT. The chain joins TRBV11-2 to TRBJ2-3; possibly TRBD2 for D (5 bases). Germline V CDR1 and CDR2: SGHAT, FQNNGV. The CDR3 has 13 residues. The V end lost 2 bases, the J end lost 5 bases, and 8 bases lay between the germline ends.

The V call is TRBV10-3, the J call TRBJ2-1, with 10 bases lining up with TRBD2. The germline gives CDR1 ENHRY, CDR2 SYGVKD. The CDR3 runs to 11 residues. DNA for the CDR3: TGTGCTATAGCTAGCGGGAGCCATCAGTTCTTC. It specifies CAIASGSHQFF.

The chain links TRBV7-2 to TRBJ2-7; the match to TRBD2 covers 7 bases. The CDR3 has 13 residues. The J segment lost 5 bases and the V segment lost 3 bases, leaving 4 bases of the junction unmatched. Looked up from germline, CDR1 is SGHTA and CDR2 is FQGNSA. CDR3 residues: CASSFMLADEQYF. The CDR3 DNA reads TGTGCCAGCAGCTTTATGCTAGCGGACGAGCAGTACTTC. The whole variable domain, filled in from reference TRBV7-2 and TRBJ2-7, reads GAGVSQSPSNKVTEKGKDVELRCDPISGHTALYWYRQSLGQGLEFLIYFQGNSAPDKSGLPSDRFSAERTGGSVSTLTIQRTQQEDSAVYLCASSFMLADEQYFGPGTRLTVT.

This CDR3 is CASVPSSSYEQYF. CDR3 bases: TGTGCCAGCGTCCCTAGCAGCTCCTACGAGCAGTACTTC. The chain is built from TRBV2 and TRBJ2-7; possible D gene TRBD2, 5 bases. Germline lookup yields CDR1 SNHLY and CDR2 FYNNEI. Trimming removed 8 bases from V and 0 bases from J, with 11 bases in between. The CDR3 is 13 amino acids. Complete variable domain (other parts from reference TRBV2 and TRBJ2-7): EPEVTQTPSHQVTQMGQEVILRCVPISNHLYFYWYRQILGQKVEFLVSFYNNEISEKSEIFDDQFSVERPDGSNFTLKIRSTKLEDSAMYFCASVPSSSYEQYFGPGTRLTVT.

Ten or more counts support this clonotype. V gene TRBV6-5 combines with J gene TRBJ2-3, with 11 bases identical to TRBD2. The germline CDR1 and CDR2 sequences are MNHEY and SVGAGI. The CDR3 runs 18 residues. Trimming removed 4 bases from V and 2 bases from J; junction bases left unmatched: 11. The CDR3 region is CASSSRRLAGGNTDTQYF. The DNA for the CDR3 is TGTGCCAGCAGTTCCCGAAGGCTAGCGGGGGGTAACACAGATACGCAGTATTTT.

The table lists this clonotype with many counts. The rearrangement links TRBV12-3 or TRBV12-4 to TRBJ2-3; possible D gene TRBD2, 6 bases. V dropped 4 bases and J dropped 4 bases, with 9 bases sitting between them. This CDR3 is 13 amino acids long. CDR3 sequence reads: CASSSREPDTQYF. As DNA, the CDR3 is TGTGCCAGCAGTTCCCGGGAGCCAGATACGCAGTATTTT.

The chain couples TRBV20-1 to TRBJ2-6; D is perhaps TRBD2 (5 bases). CDR1 and CDR2 (germline): DFQATT, SNEGSKA (reference sequence). CDR3 size: 15 residues. Trimming pared 0 bases from V and 2 bases from J, leaving 8 bases between. In DNA form, the CDR3 reads TGCAGTGCTAGAGATGCCGGGGCTGGGGCCAACGTCCTGACTTTC. This gives the protein CSARDAGAGANVLTF.

In this sample, this clonotype turned up many times. The chain couples TRBV18 to TRBJ2-7; TRBD1 agrees at 8 bases. V lost 3 bases, J lost 3 bases, and 7 bases stayed unmatched. The CDR3 totals 15 residues. CDR1 is KGHSH and CDR2 is LQKENI in the germline V gene. Here the CDR3 reads CASSPGQEGLYEQYF. Written as DNA, the CDR3 is TGTGCCAGCTCACCGGGACAGGAAGGCCTCTACGAGCAGTACTTC.

A note on this clonotype: The junction does not match germline at one end; this may be a read error. The chain employs TRBV5-1 and TRBJ2-4; D is unresolved. Germline assignment: CDR1 SGHRS and CDR2 YFSETQ. CDR3 length equals 14 residues. The CDR3 loop reads CASSLVDAKNIQHF. The CDR3 DNA follows: TGCGCCAGCAGCTTGGTGGACGCCAAAAACATTCAGCACTTC.

This chain connects TRBV10-3 to TRBJ2-1; TRBD1 aligns across 7 bases. V shed 6 bases and J 0 bases; nucleotides not matched to a gene: 8. Germline V gene sequence: CDR1 ENHRY, CDR2 SYGVKD. This CDR3 has 16 residues. The CDR3 DNA follows: TGTGCCATCAGATCCGGGACAGTCGACTCCTACAATGAGCAGTTCTTC. Translating it yields CAIRSGTVDSYNEQFF.

The chain has TRBV20-1 and TRBJ1-2; D gene uncertain. The CDR3 is 11 amino acids. The V and J ends lost 6 bases and 7 bases respectively, with 12 bases between them. Germline V gene data show CDR1 as DFQATT and CDR2 as SNEGSKA (reference sequence). CDR3 sequence reads: CSAPDRSGYTF. The CDR3 DNA reads TGCAGTGCCCCAGATAGGAGTGGCTACACCTTC.

The chain uses TRBV15 and TRBJ2-1; 12 bases agree with TRBD2. CDR1 and CDR2 from the germline V gene are LNHNV and YYDKDF (reference sequence). This CDR3 comprises 17 residues. Losses at the gene ends were 0 bases for V and 9 bases for J; bases not matched to a gene: 9. The CDR3 DNA follows: TGTGCCACCAGCAGAGATCTGGCACTAGCGGGAGGCGGTGAGCAGTTCTTC. Translating gives CATSRDLALAGGGEQFF.

As concerns this clonotype: Mismatch with germline at one junction end may stem from a read error. The chain carries TRBV24-1 and TRBJ2-7, with D perhaps given as TRBD1 or TRBD2 (5 bases each). The CDR3 spans 13 residues. The germline CDR1 and CDR2 sequences are KGHDR and SFDVKD. This chain's CDR3 is CATSVGGTYEQCF. The CDR3 DNA follows: TGTGCCACCAGTGTTGGGGGAACCTACGAGCAGTGCTTC.

This clonotype was counted at least ten times. J is TRBJ1-2 and V is TRBV3-1, with D uncertain. The CDR3 contains 15 residues. Per germline, CDR1 LGHDT and CDR2 YNNKEL (reference sequence). The V end lost 2 bases, the J end lost 4 bases, and 14 bases lay between the germline ends. The CDR3 region is CASSQQVSAFYGYTF. The CDR3 nucleotides read TGTGCCAGCAGCCAACAGGTCTCGGCCTTCTATGGCTACACCTTC.

This clonotype occurred a few times. This chain links TRBV10-3 with TRBJ1-1; D is ambiguous. V was pared by 6 bases and J by 1 base, with 9 bases between. From germline, CDR1 is ENHRY and CDR2 SYGVKD. The CDR3 covers 13 residues. The CDR3 protein is CAISPAGNTEAFF. CDR3 DNA sequence: TGTGCCATCAGCCCCGCCGGGAACACTGAAGCTTTCTTT.

The chain carries TRBV15 and TRBJ2-1, with 8 bases identical to TRBD2. Trimming at V came to 5 bases and at J to 6 bases, leaving 3 bases not matched to a gene. This CDR3 has 13 residues. CDR1 is LNHNV and CDR2 is YYDKDF in the germline V gene (reference sequence). The DNA of the CDR3 is TGTGCCACCAGCGGCGGACTAGCCAATGAGCAGTTCTTC. The encoded protein is CATSGGLANEQFF.